What follows are 18 T cell receptor beta chains derived from one specimen sequenced in a study of T cells in Graves' hyperthyroidism and ophthalmopathy. Amplified TCR beta CDR3 regions derived from RNA transcripts. HTBI primers drove first-round RT-PCR of the TCR CDR3. TCRdb re-called the multiplex PCR reads with MiXCR, one entry per CDR3 protein. The table lists about 540,000 distinct CDR3 sequences, 40% to 55% of them singletons. Sequencing input: peripheral blood or thyroid tissue (not recorded which). These receptors all stem from a woman aged 18-30 years with Graves' hyperthyroidism.

The chain employs TRBV7-8 and TRBJ1-4; TRBD1 agrees at 9 bases. V lost 4 bases and J lost 4; bases outside the gene matches: 7. In germline, CDR1 is SGHVS, CDR2 FQNEAQ. This CDR3 spans 16 amino acids. CDR3 amino acids: CASSSGQGLGNEKLFF. The CDR3 coding sequence is TGTGCCAGCAGCTCGGGACAGGGATTGGGTAATGAAAAACTGTTTTTT.

The chain couples TRBV2 to TRBJ1-5; D gene uncertain. The length of the CDR3 is 15 residues. The V gene's germline CDR1 is SNHLY and CDR2 FYNNEI. V was trimmed by 1 base and J by 2 bases, leaving 9 bases between them. In DNA, the CDR3 is TGTGCCAGCAGTGAAGAGGGTGACGGCAATCAGCCCCAGCATTTT. It yields the protein CASSEEGDGNQPQHF.

The V call is TRBV27, the J call TRBJ1-6; D is possibly TRBD1 (5 bases). The CDR3 is made up of 15 amino acids. Germline CDR1 and CDR2: MNHEY and SMNVEV (reference sequence). Trimming pared 2 bases from V and 7 bases from J, leaving 12 bases between. CDR3 nucleotides: TGTGCCAGCAGTTTACCAGGGATAAGGAATTCACCCCTCCACTTT. This translates into CASSLPGIRNSPLHF.

There are many counts of this clonotype. The V call is TRBV13, the J call TRBJ2-7; unclear D gene. The V gene lost 5 bases and the J gene lost 1 base, with 12 bases spanning the gap. Germline CDR1 PRHDT, CDR2 FYEKMQ (reference sequence). The CDR3 length is 14 residues. In DNA, the CDR3 is TGTGCCAGCAGCGCCCGACTTGCTTCCTACGAGCAGTACTTC. This sequence encodes CASSARLASYEQYF.

CDR3 loop: CSVGGQGGQPQHF. As DNA, the CDR3 is TGCAGCGTTGGGGGACAGGGGGGGCAGCCCCAGCATTTT. The chain links TRBV29-1 to TRBJ1-5, with 11 bases that match TRBD1. The CDR3 totals 13 residues. The junction had 3 bases not matched to a gene; V was cut back by 4 bases and J by 7 bases. The germline V gene has CDR1 SQVTM and CDR2 ANQGSEA.

The rearrangement joins TRBV24-1 to TRBJ1-2; 7 bases match TRBD1. There are 15 residues in the CDR3. V dropped 5 bases and J dropped 5; count of bases not matched to a gene: 10. The germline V gene encodes CDR1 KGHDR and CDR2 SFDVKD. Here the CDR3 DNA reads TGTGCCACCAGTGCCACAGGGGTCTTCGGTTATGGCTACACCTTC. Residues: CATSATGVFGYGYTF.

Ten or more counts support this clonotype. V and J are TRBV19 and TRBJ1-1, with D hard to call. With 6 bases removed from V and 10 bases from J, the gap between germline ends came to 12 bases. Germline CDR1 LNHDA, CDR2 SQIVND (reference sequence). CDR3 length equals 11 residues. The CDR3: CASSQQFVAFF. The CDR3 DNA follows: TGTGCCAGTAGCCAACAGTTCGTAGCTTTCTTT.

This clonotype appeared many times. This chain uses TRBV13 with TRBJ1-1; D remains unclear. Trimming pared 5 bases from V and 5 bases from J, leaving 18 bases between. The length of the CDR3 is 15 residues. CDR1 PRHDT and CDR2 FYEKMQ come from the germline V gene (reference sequence). CDR3 nucleotide sequence: TGTGCCAGCAGCCGACCCGGGTGGCCTGGGACTGAAGCTTTCTTT. Protein sequence: CASSRPGWPGTEAFF.

In this sample, this clonotype turned up a few times. The chain joins TRBV12-3 or TRBV12-4 to TRBJ1-3; D perhaps matches TRBD1 (5 bases). The CDR3 is 18 amino acids. The V and J ends lost 7 bases and 0 bases respectively, with 22 bases between them. CDR3 DNA: TGTGCCAGCAACCCCTCCTGGGAGGGGTTGAGCTCTGGAAACACCATATATTTT. Encoded protein: CASNPSWEGLSSGNTIYF.

This clonotype appeared many times. The genes are TRBV29-1 and TRBJ1-5; 9 bases agree with TRBD1. The CDR3 consists of 14 residues. Germline V gene data show CDR1 as SQVTM and CDR2 as ANQGSEA. The trim removed 5 bases at V and 10 bases at J, leaving 12 bases unmatched. The CDR3 protein is CSVSAQGAGAPQHF. Here the CDR3 DNA reads TGCAGCGTTTCCGCACAGGGGGCGGGGGCCCCCCAGCATTTT.

The rearrangement uses TRBV27 and TRBJ2-2; the match to TRBD1 covers 10 bases. With V trimmed by 8 bases and J by 7 bases, 10 bases remained unmatched. CDR1 is MNHEY, CDR2 SMNVEV, per germline (reference sequence). The CDR3 runs 15 residues. The CDR3 loop is CASGRTGGFHGELFF. The CDR3 region has the DNA TGTGCCAGCGGCCGGACAGGGGGTTTTCACGGGGAGCTGTTTTTT.

The chain joins TRBV2 to TRBJ2-7, with D possibly matching TRBD2 (5 bases). This CDR3 has 14 residues. Germline CDR1 reads SNHLY; CDR2 reads FYNNEI. V shed 4 bases and J shed 3 bases, with 13 bases lying between them. CDR3 amino acids: CASSVPGGGYEQYF. The CDR3 nucleotides read TGTGCCAGCAGTGTACCCGGAGGAGGCTACGAGCAGTACTTC.

The table lists this clonotype with a count of one. This chain connects TRBV19 to TRBJ2-3, with D possibly being TRBD1 (7 bases). The CDR3 totals 17 residues. The V end lost 3 bases, the J end lost 8 bases, and 24 bases lay between the germline ends. Per germline, CDR1 LNHDA and CDR2 SQIVND (reference sequence). The CDR3 protein is CASSIPLDRPRRGTQYF. The DNA of the CDR3 is TGTGCCAGTAGTATCCCTCTGGACAGGCCAAGGAGGGGTACGCAGTATTTT.

In its sample, this clonotype was seen many times. The CDR3 DNA is TGCGCCAGCAGCCAATGGCCAACATGGGACTTCCTAGGGGAGACCCAGTACTTC. This gives the protein CASSQWPTWDFLGETQYF. The chain links TRBV4-1 to TRBJ2-5, with a tentative D call TRBD2 (6 bases). Trimming shortened V by 2 bases and J by 5 bases, and 24 bases separated the two germline ends. Germline assignment: CDR1 MGHRA and CDR2 YSYEKL. The CDR3 runs 18 residues.

The chain has TRBV7-8 and TRBJ1-2; D not resolved. Trimming removed 1 base at V and 4 bases at J, with 10 bases between. Germline V lookup: CDR1 SGHVS, CDR2 FQNEAQ. The CDR3 sequence is 14 residues long. The CDR3 protein is CASSLDRTLYGYTF. CDR3 bases: TGTGCCAGCAGCTTAGACCGAACCCTCTATGGCTACACCTTC.

At least ten counts were recorded for this clonotype. In DNA, the CDR3 is TGTGCCAGCAGTCATTTCGGACAGGCGAACACTGAAGCTTTCTTT. Protein sequence: CASSHFGQANTEAFF. The chain combines TRBV27 with TRBJ1-1; 7 positions agree with TRBD1. V lost 5 bases, J lost 1 base, and 7 bases stayed unmatched. There are 15 residues in the CDR3. Germline CDR1 and CDR2: MNHEY and SMNVEV (reference sequence).

CDR3 sequence: CASSLRVDQYF. The CDR3 region has the DNA TGTGCCAGCAGCTTAAGGGTCGATCAGTACTTC. This chain links TRBV7-3 with TRBJ2-7, with D hard to call. Trimming took 1 base from V and 10 from J, leaving 8 bases between them. Germline lookup yields CDR1 SGHTA and CDR2 FQGTGA. CDR3 size: 11 residues.

This clonotype occurred many times. This sequence joins TRBV24-1 and TRBJ1-2; D gene uncertain. V was cut by 6 bases and J by 8 bases, with 18 bases left in between. CDR1 and CDR2 from the germline V gene are KGHDR and SFDVKD. CDR3 length: 14 residues. In nucleotides, the CDR3 is TGTGCCACCAGTCCCCACCCCGAGGCGAAGGGCTACACCTTC. It yields the protein CATSPHPEAKGYTF.